The 2 T cell receptor beta chains below were found in one sample sequenced in a study of T cell changes during pregnancy in multiple sclerosis. Clones were read by immunoSEQ multiplex PCR, and TCRdb kept only the in-frame ones, dropping some. The top ten hold approximately 0.47% of the sample, which has 37,000 or so clones, roughly nine tenths seen once. Sequencing was performed on CD4+ T cells from peripheral blood mononuclear cells, taken in the second trimester of pregnancy. The receptors were gathered from a female donor in good health, enrolled as a control in a pregnancy study.

The chain is built from TRBV10-3 and TRBJ1-5; D gene ambiguous. This CDR3 has 12 residues. Germline CDR1 reads ENHRY; CDR2 reads SYGVKD. Trimming removed 10 bases at V and 4 bases at J, with 11 bases between. CDR3 amino acids: CATGRENQPQHF. CDR3 sequence (DNA): TGTGCCACTGGACGGGAAAATCAGCCCCAGCATTTT.

The rearrangement joins TRBV19 to TRBJ2-5, with 9 bases that match TRBD1. The J segment lost 4 bases and the V segment lost 2 bases, leaving 5 bases of the junction unmatched. Germline CDR1 reads LNHDA; CDR2 reads SQIVND (reference sequence). This CDR3 is 15 amino acids long. In nucleotides, the CDR3 is TGTGCCAGTAGTATACAACAGGGGGCCGGAGAGACCCAGTACTTC. Amino acids: CASSIQQGAGETQYF.